A single sample is the source of the 22 T cell receptor beta chains below, sequenced in a study of CD8 T cells in ankylosing spondylitis. From the 5' RACE reads, TCRdb called clonotypes with MiXCR, one entry per CDR3 protein. The sample shows 150,000 to 200,000 distinct CDR3 sequences, approximately 12% of them seen only once. Sequencing was carried out using blood, either unsorted or a sorted T cell fraction (not recorded which). The receptors here all came from a female donor with ankylosing spondylitis or in good health (not recorded which).

This clonotype was counted many times. The chain carries TRBV29-1 and TRBJ1-1, with 9 bases aligning to TRBD1. Germline values: CDR1 SQVTM, CDR2 ANQGSEA. CDR3 length: 18 amino acids. V dropped 1 base and J dropped 6; count of bases not matched to a gene: 18. CDR3 DNA sequence: TGCAGCGTTGAAGGGGTGTTGGAGGGGGGACAGGGCGCCGCTGAAGCTTTCTTT. It is translated as CSVEGVLEGGQGAAEAFF. The variable domain in full, with the rest retrieved from reference TRBV29-1 and TRBJ1-1, is SAVISQKPSRDICQRGTSLTIQCQVDSQVTMMFWYRQQPGQSLTLIATANQGSEATYESGFVIDKFPISRPNLTFSTLTVSNMSPEDSSIYLCSVEGVLEGGQGAAEAFFGQGTRLTVV.

The sample holds many counts of this clonotype. V usage is TRBV3-1 and J usage is TRBJ2-2, with D perhaps TRBD2 (6 bases). Trimming took 6 bases from V and 5 from J, leaving 13 bases between them. Looked up from germline, CDR1 is LGHDT and CDR2 is YNNKEL (reference sequence). The CDR3 totals 14 residues. The CDR3 DNA is TGTGCCAGCAGTCGACTAGATGAGACCGGGGAGCTGTTTTTT. Encoded protein: CASSRLDETGELFF.

Only a few counts were recorded for this clonotype. The chain combines TRBV12-3 or TRBV12-4 with TRBJ2-3; D gene ambiguous. This CDR3 has 15 amino acids. The V gene lost 5 bases and the J gene lost 3 bases, with 15 bases spanning the gap. The CDR3 spells CASSPPQALTDTQYF. In DNA, the CDR3 is TGTGCCAGCAGTCCCCCCCAAGCCCTGACAGATACGCAGTATTTT.

This clonotype was recorded many times. The chain recombines TRBV28 with TRBJ2-1, with D uncertain. The CDR3 covers 14 residues. V was pared by 7 bases and J by 9 bases, with 19 bases between. Looked up from germline, CDR1 is MDHEN and CDR2 is SYDVKM. The CDR3 protein is CASTFGQLGFEQFF. In DNA form, the CDR3 reads TGTGCCAGCACCTTCGGGCAGTTAGGTTTTGAGCAGTTCTTC.

There are many counts of this clonotype. The CDR3 DNA reads TGTGCCAGCAGCTTAGAAGAGGCAGATCGGACAAAACTGTTTTTT. Amino acid sequence: CASSLEEADRTKLFF. The chain couples TRBV11-2 to TRBJ1-4; D uncertain. The CDR3 extends over 15 amino acids. In germline, CDR1 is SGHAT, CDR2 FQNNGV. V was pared by 0 bases and J by 10 bases, with 15 bases between.

Concerning this clonotype: This could be a read error, since a much larger clone is one nucleotide away. The chain recombines TRBV9 with TRBJ2-5; D gene ambiguous. CDR1 is SGDLS, CDR2 YYNGEE, per germline. The CDR3 extends over 15 amino acids. CDR3 amino acids: CASSVLGAYQGTQYF. The CDR3 coding sequence is TGTGCCAGCAGCGTATTAGGAGCGTACCAAGGGACCCAGTACTTC.

V gene TRBV15 combines with J gene TRBJ1-1; the D gene is possibly TRBD1 (5 bases). The CDR3 contains 14 residues. The V gene's germline CDR1 is LNHNV and CDR2 YYDKDF (reference sequence). Trimming took off 7 bases at V and 4 bases at J, with 16 bases between the two ends. CDR3 DNA sequence: TGTGCCACCACCGGGGCTTTCCCAAGCACTGAAGCTTTCTTT. It encodes CATTGAFPSTEAFF.

The table lists this clonotype with many counts. This sequence joins TRBV7-2 and TRBJ1-2; D unclear. CDR3 length: 13 amino acids. The germline CDR1 and CDR2 sequences are SGHTA and FQGNSA. V shed 3 bases and J shed 3 bases, with 8 bases lying between them. The CDR3 is CASSFDRDYGYTF. The CDR3 nucleotides read TGTGCCAGCAGCTTTGACCGTGACTATGGCTACACCTTC.

This clonotype was detected ten times or more. The chain employs TRBV5-1 and TRBJ1-3; TRBD1 is a possible D gene (6 bases). Germline V gene lookup returns CDR1 SGHRS and CDR2 YFSETQ. Trimming pared 3 bases from V and 4 bases from J, leaving 11 bases between. The CDR3 has 14 amino acids. DNA of the CDR3: TGCGCCAGCAGCTGGGGGACAAGCGGAAACACCATATATTTT. It encodes CASSWGTSGNTIYF.

In regard to this clonotype: One base away lies a much larger clone, so this may be a sequencing read error. The chain is built from TRBV9 and TRBJ2-3; TRBD2 is a possible D gene (5 bases). The CDR3 totals 16 residues. The germline V gene encodes CDR1 SGDLS and CDR2 YYNGEE. The CDR3 coding sequence is TGTGCCAGCAGCGTAGGGGCGGGCGATACTACAGATGCGCAGTATTTT. Its protein product is CASSVGAGDTTDAQYF.

This clonotype was seen only a few times. This sequence joins TRBV19 and TRBJ2-2; 9 bases align to TRBD2. The germline V gene has CDR1 LNHDA and CDR2 SQIVND (reference sequence). The CDR3 length is 16 residues. V dropped 3 bases and J dropped 7; count of bases not matched to a gene: 9. Here the CDR3 reads CASSIDSGSIIGELFF. The CDR3, as DNA: TGTGCCAGTAGTATCGATAGCGGGAGTATCATCGGGGAGCTGTTTTTT.

At least ten counts were recorded for this clonotype. This sequence joins TRBV12-3 or TRBV12-4 and TRBJ2-1; no reliable D call. Deletions cut 6 bases from V and 8 bases from J, with 14 bases between. The CDR3 has 13 amino acids. The CDR3 DNA is TGTGCCAGCAGCCGATCGGCTGGCGATGAGCAGTTCTTC. Translation: CASSRSAGDEQFF.

This clonotype has only a few counts. The chain uses TRBV7-8 and TRBJ1-2; D not certain. Per the germline V gene, CDR1 is SGHVS and CDR2 is FQNEAQ. The CDR3 consists of 14 residues. The ends were cut back, 7 bases at V and 7 bases at J, with 19 bases in the middle. CDR3 DNA sequence: TGTGCCAGCACCCTCACGGGCGATACTGGTGGCTACACCTTC. This codes for CASTLTGDTGGYTF.

In this sample, this clonotype turned up many times. The rearrangement uses TRBV5-1 and TRBJ1-4; no clear D. This CDR3 region has 14 residues. Deletions cut 2 bases from V and 2 bases from J, with 7 bases between. Germline CDR1 SGHRS, CDR2 YFSETQ. CDR3 bases: TGCGCCAGCAGCTTAGGGCTTACTAATGAAAAACTGTTTTTT. Protein sequence: CASSLGLTNEKLFF. Full variable domain (rest looked up from reference TRBV5-1 and TRBJ1-4): KAGVTQTPRYLIKTRGQQVTLSCSPISGHRSVSWYQQTPGQGLQFLFEYFSETQRNKGNFPGRFSGRQFSNSRSEMNVSTLELGDSALYLCASSLGLTNEKLFFGSGTQLSVL.

J is TRBJ2-3 and V is TRBV5-1; D is unresolved. CDR1 is SGHRS and CDR2 is YFSETQ in the germline V gene. Trimming stripped 2 bases from V and 2 bases from J, with 15 bases between. This CDR3 has 16 amino acids. Here the CDR3 DNA reads TGCGCCAGCAGCTTAGACCCGGCCACTCCCACAGATACGCAGTATTTT. Protein: CASSLDPATPTDTQYF.

Many counts were recorded for this clonotype. V is TRBV5-5 and J is TRBJ2-7; TRBD2 matches 7 bases. Germline V lookup: CDR1 SGHKS, CDR2 YYEKEE (reference sequence). The J segment lost 0 bases and the V segment lost 4 bases, leaving 16 bases of the junction unmatched. The length of the CDR3 is 18 residues. The chain's CDR3 is CASSTGLGRLTSSYEQYF. The CDR3, as DNA: TGTGCCAGCAGCACCGGACTAGGACGCCTAACCAGCTCCTACGAGCAGTACTTC.

As regards this clonotype: This may be a read error: a much more frequent sequence differs by one nucleotide. The V and J genes are TRBV27 and TRBJ1-2, with D uncertain. The germline V gene encodes CDR1 MNHEY and CDR2 SMNVEV (reference sequence). The CDR3 consists of 14 residues. This CDR3 is CAGSLSAGSYGYTF. DNA of the CDR3: TGTGCCGGCAGTTTATCGGCCGGGAGCTATGGCTACACCTTC.

Ten or more counts support this clonotype. The chain links TRBV6-1 to TRBJ2-7, with a weak D call TRBD1 (5 bases). The germline V and J ends were trimmed by 6 bases and 5 bases, with 17 bases remaining between them. CDR1 is MNHNS and CDR2 is SASEGT in the germline V gene. The CDR3 runs 14 residues. CDR3 loop: CASSRGQPPNEQYF. The CDR3 DNA reads TGTGCCAGCAGCCGAGGACAACCCCCTAACGAGCAGTACTTC.

Details on this clonotype: Sequence at one end of the junction differs from germline and may be a read error. The CDR3 DNA reads TGTGCCAGCAGTGAAGCGCTTGTCACAGGGGGCGGTAAGGCCCAGTCCTTC. Its translation is CASSEALVTGGGKAQSF. The J gene is TRBJ2-5, the V gene TRBV6-1; TRBD1 aligns across 9 bases. CDR1 MNHNS and CDR2 SASEGT come from the germline V gene. CDR3 length: 17 residues.

This clonotype was counted once. A much larger clone differs from this one at a single base, so this may be a read error. V usage is TRBV7-9 and J usage is TRBJ2-3; 13 nucleotides agree with TRBD2. The germline V gene has CDR1 SEHNR and CDR2 FQNEAQ (reference sequence). The CDR3 covers 16 residues. This CDR3 is CAGSPRTSGSRDTQYF. Here the CDR3 DNA reads TGTGCCGGCAGCCCGAGGACTAGCGGGAGCAGGGATACGCAGTATTTT.

This clonotype came up many times. The V and J genes are TRBV20-1 and TRBJ2-1; 9 nucleotides agree with TRBD2. V lost 2 bases, J lost 5 bases, and 7 bases stayed unmatched. The germline gives CDR1 DFQATT, CDR2 SNEGSKA (reference sequence). CDR3 size: 15 residues. The CDR3 nucleotides read TGCAGTGCTAGACGGGGCGGGAGGGTTCACAATGAGCAGTTCTTC. It translates to CSARRGGRVHNEQFF.

The V and J genes are TRBV5-4 and TRBJ2-2; no reliable D call. V was pared by 5 bases and J by 6 bases, with 11 bases between. This CDR3 contains 13 residues. The germline CDR1 and CDR2 sequences are SGHNT and YYREEE (reference sequence). DNA for the CDR3: TGTGCCAGCAGAACCGGCTTAGCCGGGGAGCTGTTTTTT. Translated, it gives CASRTGLAGELFF.